The 30 T cell receptor beta chains below were found in one sample sequenced in a study of CD8+ T cells in alopecia areata. The treatment is: oral pan-JAK inhibitor, 5-10 mg twice daily. TCR sequencing used cDNA made by reverse transcription of extracted RNA. Profiled with immunoSEQ multiplex PCR; TCRdb holds only in-frame clones, not every one. The sample holds some 190,000 clones, more than 60% seen once. This specimen consisted of CD4+ T cells sorted from blood, obtained at week 44, from a patient treated with tofacitinib. These receptors originate from a human donor with alopecia areata.

The rearrangement links TRBV14 to TRBJ2-3; TRBD1 matches at 10 bases. The CDR3 has 14 residues. The V gene end was trimmed by 4 bases and the J gene end by 6 bases; junction bases not matched to a gene: 4. Germline V gives CDR1 SGHDN, CDR2 FVKESK. For the CDR3, the DNA is TGTGCCAGCAGCCGGGACAGGGGATCCGATACGCAGTATTTT. Residues: CASSRDRGSDTQYF.

This clone has a handful of counts. The sample contains more than one DNA sequence encoding this CDR3. The rearrangement links TRBV29-1 to TRBJ2-5; 8 bases map to TRBD1. Germline-derived CDR1 and CDR2 are SQVTM and ANQGSEA. Trimming at V came to 7 bases and at J to 2 bases, leaving 3 bases not matched to a gene. CDR3 length equals 12 residues. The CDR3 loop is CSAGTGQETQYF. Here the CDR3 DNA reads TGCAGCGCCGGGACAGGTCAAGAGACCCAGTACTTC. The entire variable domain, with the rest obtained from reference TRBV29-1 and TRBJ2-5, is as follows: SAVISQKPSRDICQRGTSLTIQCQVDSQVTMMFWYRQQPGQSLTLIATANQGSEATYESGFVIDKFPISRPNLTFSTLTVSNMSPEDSSIYLCSAGTGQETQYFGPGTRLLVL.

The chain has TRBV29-1 and TRBJ1-1; D is undetermined. The V gene's germline CDR1 is SQVTM and CDR2 ANQGSEA. Trimming pared 4 bases from V and 0 bases from J, leaving 9 bases between. This CDR3 is 13 amino acids long. Written as DNA, the CDR3 is TGCAGCGTTGTACAGACGGTGAACACTGAAGCTTTCTTT. Amino acid sequence: CSVVQTVNTEAFF.

The table lists this clone with a count of one. The chain carries TRBV30 and TRBJ2-3; either TRBD1 or TRBD2 may supply D (5 bases each). With 8 bases removed from V and 0 bases from J, the gap between germline ends came to 15 bases. The germline V gene has CDR1 GTSNPN and CDR2 SVGIG (reference sequence). The CDR3 spans 14 residues. The CDR3 DNA reads TGTGCCGTCAATTGGGGACGGAGCACAGATACGCAGTATTTT. This translates into CAVNWGRSTDTQYF.

CDR3 DNA: TGCGCCAGCAGCCAAGTCACCTCTAATGAGCAGTTCTTC. The encoded protein is CASSQVTSNEQFF. The chain joins TRBV4-3 to TRBJ2-1; D remains unclear. Looked up from germline, CDR1 is LGHNA and CDR2 is YSLEER. This CDR3 is 13 amino acids long. V was pared by 1 base and J by 7 bases, with 8 bases between.

The chain couples TRBV7-2 to TRBJ2-7; no reliable D call. Per germline, CDR1 SGHTA and CDR2 FQGNSA. CDR3 length: 13 residues. Trimming took off 3 bases at V and 3 bases at J, with 9 bases between the two ends. The CDR3, as DNA: TGTGCCAGCAGCTTGTCTAAGGTCTACGAGCAGTACTTC. The encoded protein is CASSLSKVYEQYF.

This clone was seen only once. The sample has other DNA sequences that encode this CDR3 too. The chain links TRBV2 to TRBJ2-2; D may be TRBD1 (6 bases). Trimming took off 4 bases at V and 5 bases at J, with 8 bases between the two ends. CDR3 length equals 13 residues. CDR1 SNHLY and CDR2 FYNNEI come from the germline V gene. CDR3 sequence (DNA): TGTGCCAGCAGTGTACAGGGTACCGGGGAGCTGTTTTTT. This translates into CASSVQGTGELFF.

The rearrangement joins TRBV6-5 to TRBJ2-5, with D possibly TRBD1 on 6 matching bases. Trimming took 0 bases from V and 5 from J, leaving 13 bases between them. From germline, CDR1 is MNHEY and CDR2 SVGAGI. CDR3 size: 15 residues. Here the CDR3 reads CASSYSQSRGETQYF. CDR3 in DNA: TGTGCCAGCAGTTACTCACAGAGTAGGGGGGAGACCCAGTACTTC.

This clone has just a few counts. Other nucleotide sequences in the sample specify the same CDR3. The chain links TRBV19 to TRBJ1-2, with D tentatively TRBD1 (6 bases). Per germline, CDR1 LNHDA and CDR2 SQIVND (reference sequence). Trimming pared 3 bases from V and 4 bases from J, leaving 9 bases between. The CDR3 totals 13 residues. DNA for the CDR3: TGTGCCAGTAGTATCCAGGGGCCCTATGGCTACACCTTC. Translated, it gives CASSIQGPYGYTF.

The chain carries TRBV29-1 and TRBJ2-5; 7 nucleotides match TRBD1. After removal of 5 bases from V and 7 bases from J, the junction contained 7 bases not matched to a gene. In germline, CDR1 is SQVTM, CDR2 ANQGSEA. The CDR3 sequence is 12 residues long. CDR3 protein: CSVFTGEWTQYF. The DNA for the CDR3 is TGCAGCGTTTTTACAGGGGAATGGACCCAGTACTTC.

There are a few counts of this clone. Additional DNA sequences in this sample encode the identical CDR3. The chain links TRBV30 to TRBJ1-1; D is unresolved. Germline lookup yields CDR1 GTSNPN and CDR2 SVGIG (reference sequence). Trimming cost V 0 bases and J 8 bases, with 7 bases left between them. The length of the CDR3 is 11 residues. In DNA, the CDR3 is TGTGCCTGGAGTGTTTTAGGAGAAGCTTTCTTT. Its protein product is CAWSVLGEAFF.

The CDR3 nucleotides read TGTGCCACGGACAGCCCGGGGGGGGATACGCAGTATTTT. It translates to CATDSPGGDTQYF. The chain recombines TRBV10-3 with TRBJ2-3, with TRBD2 identical over 8 bases. CDR1 ENHRY and CDR2 SYGVKD come from the germline V gene. This CDR3 spans 13 amino acids. V trimming: 10 bases; J trimming: 6 bases; junction bases outside the gene matches: 9.

This sequence joins TRBV5-1 and TRBJ2-4; D is uncertain. Per the germline V gene, CDR1 is SGHRS and CDR2 is YFSETQ. There are 15 residues in the CDR3. V was clipped by 4 bases and J by 7 bases, with 18 bases between them. The CDR3 here is CASSLDIGSGNIQYF. The CDR3 region has the DNA TGCGCCAGCAGCCTTGACATCGGGTCGGGTAACATTCAGTACTTC.

J is TRBJ2-2 and V is TRBV5-1, with TRBD1 as a possible D gene (5 bases). Per germline, CDR1 SGHRS and CDR2 YFSETQ. The ends were cut back, 0 bases at V and 4 bases at J, with 10 bases in the middle. This CDR3 is 15 amino acids long. The CDR3 DNA reads TGCGCCAGCAGCTTGGGACAGATTGGCACCGGGGAGCTGTTTTTT. Translating it yields CASSLGQIGTGELFF.

V gene TRBV11-2 combines with J gene TRBJ2-7, with D perhaps matching TRBD2 (6 bases). Trimming cost V 1 base and J 2 bases, with 12 bases left between them. The CDR3 loop spans 15 amino acids. Germline loops: CDR1 SGHAT, CDR2 FQNNGV. The CDR3 region has the DNA TGTGCCAGCAGCTTAGGCCAGGGAGGCGCCTACGAGCAGTACTTC. This gives the protein CASSLGQGGAYEQYF.

The rearrangement joins TRBV29-1 to TRBJ1-1, with 8 positions matching TRBD1. The CDR3 has 12 amino acids. V lost 7 bases and J lost 4; bases outside the gene matches: 5. CDR1 and CDR2 from the germline V gene are SQVTM and ANQGSEA. The CDR3 sequence: CSADTGGTEAFF. The CDR3 bases are TGCAGCGCCGACACAGGGGGCACTGAAGCTTTCTTT.

The rearrangement uses TRBV4-3 and TRBJ2-3; TRBD2 matches at 7 bases. After removal of 5 bases from V and 3 bases from J, the junction contained 5 bases not matched to a gene. The length of the CDR3 is 14 residues. Germline V gene sequence: CDR1 LGHNA, CDR2 YSLEER. DNA of the CDR3: TGCGCCAGCAGCTGGTCAGCGGGGACAGATACGCAGTATTTT. Protein: CASSWSAGTDTQYF.

This clone was seen only a few times. The gene calls are TRBV5-1 and TRBJ2-5, with TRBD2 as a possible D gene (6 bases). The CDR3 totals 15 residues. Germline V gene sequence: CDR1 SGHRS, CDR2 YFSETQ. V dropped 2 bases and J dropped 2 bases, with 13 bases sitting between them. CDR3 coding DNA: TGCGCCAGCAGCTTAAACTCCGGAGGGCAAGAGACCCAGTACTTC. Protein: CASSLNSGGQETQYF.

The V and J genes are TRBV2 and TRBJ1-1; D call uncertain. The V end was cut by 6 bases, the J end by 4 bases, with 6 bases between. The V gene's germline CDR1 is SNHLY and CDR2 FYNNEI. The CDR3 has 11 amino acids. The CDR3 DNA sequence: TGTGCCAGCAGGTTGGGCACTGAAGCTTTCTTT. It yields the protein CASRLGTEAFF.

The rearrangement joins TRBV30 to TRBJ1-1; D uncertain. Trimming shortened V by 1 base and J by 0 bases, and 9 bases separated the two germline ends. Germline V lookup: CDR1 GTSNPN, CDR2 SVGIG (reference sequence). The CDR3 length is 14 residues. CDR3 amino acids: CAWSGATMNTEAFF. CDR3 in DNA: TGTGCCTGGAGTGGGGCGACGATGAACACTGAAGCTTTCTTT.

This clone was seen just once. The rearrangement joins TRBV27 to TRBJ1-2, with TRBD1 as a possible D gene (6 bases). The CDR3 consists of 14 residues. Trimming left V 5 bases short and J 5 bases short, with 15 bases between. From germline, CDR1 is MNHEY and CDR2 SMNVEV (reference sequence). In nucleotides, the CDR3 is TGTGCCAGCAGTCCAGACAGGAGTGGGTATGGCTACACCTTC. Translation gives CASSPDRSGYGYTF.

The CDR3 DNA is TGTGCCAGCAGCTTGCGACAGGCGGGTGGCAATCAGCCCCAGCATTTT. Translation: CASSLRQAGGNQPQHF. The genes are TRBV5-6 and TRBJ1-5; tentative D call: TRBD1 (6 bases). V shed 1 base and J shed 2 bases, with 13 bases lying between them. CDR3 length: 16 amino acids. Germline CDR1 reads SGHDT; CDR2 reads YYEEEE.

The chain recombines TRBV2 with TRBJ1-6, with 7 bases aligning to TRBD1. Germline CDR1 SNHLY, CDR2 FYNNEI. The J segment lost 9 bases and the V segment lost 2 bases, leaving 7 bases of the junction unmatched. The CDR3 contains 15 residues. The DNA of the CDR3 is TGTGCCAGCAGTGAACGGGACAGATCCCTTTCACCCCTCCACTTT. This codes for CASSERDRSLSPLHF. Complete variable domain (other parts from reference TRBV2 and TRBJ1-6): EPEVTQTPSHQVTQMGQEVILRCVPISNHLYFYWYRQILGQKVEFLVSFYNNEISEKSEIFDDQFSVERPDGSNFTLKIRSTKLEDSAMYFCASSERDRSLSPLHFGNGTRLTVT.

V is TRBV7-2 and J is TRBJ2-5; possibly TRBD2 for D (6 bases). The CDR3 is made up of 13 amino acids. V dropped 3 bases and J dropped 2 bases, with 7 bases sitting between them. From germline, CDR1 is SGHTA and CDR2 FQGNSA. The CDR3 spells CASSLTRQETQYF. As DNA, the CDR3 is TGTGCCAGCAGCTTGACTAGGCAAGAGACCCAGTACTTC.

This sequence joins TRBV30 and TRBJ1-1, with 7 bases aligning to TRBD1. J lost 3 bases, V lost 3 bases, and 4 bases had no gene match. CDR3 length: 13 residues. The germline V gene encodes CDR1 GTSNPN and CDR2 SVGIG (reference sequence). CDR3 loop: CAWSKGAYTEAFF. For the CDR3, the DNA is TGTGCCTGGAGCAAGGGGGCCTACACTGAAGCTTTCTTT.

The chain links TRBV7-9 to TRBJ1-1; D gene uncertain. This CDR3 has 11 residues. Germline V lookup: CDR1 SEHNR, CDR2 FQNEAQ (reference sequence). V was shortened by 5 bases and J by 8 bases, with 9 bases between the two germline ends. The CDR3 here is CASSRGSEAFF. The DNA for the CDR3 is TGTGCCAGCAGCCGTGGGTCAGAAGCTTTCTTT.

The chain couples TRBV29-1 to TRBJ2-2; no reliable D call. The germline V and J ends were trimmed by 6 bases and 0 bases, with 5 bases remaining between them. This CDR3 contains 12 residues. Looked up from germline, CDR1 is SQVTM and CDR2 is ANQGSEA. DNA for the CDR3: TGCAGCGTCCGACCGAACACCGGGGAGCTGTTTTTT. Protein: CSVRPNTGELFF.

The V gene is TRBV30, the J gene TRBJ2-6; D perhaps matches TRBD1 (5 bases). With 2 bases removed from V and 1 base from J, the gap between germline ends came to 9 bases. Per the germline V gene, CDR1 is GTSNPN and CDR2 is SVGIG (reference sequence). There are 15 residues in the CDR3. CDR3 in DNA: TGTGCCTGGAGTCTCAGGGTTTCTGGGGCCAACGTCCTGACTTTC. Translation gives CAWSLRVSGANVLTF.

The rearrangement joins TRBV29-1 to TRBJ1-1, with unresolved D. Germline assignment: CDR1 SQVTM and CDR2 ANQGSEA. CDR3 length: 12 amino acids. V was trimmed by 7 bases and J by 1 base, leaving 10 bases between them. As DNA, the CDR3 is TGCAGCGCGGAACCCCAGAACACTGAAGCTTTCTTT. As protein: CSAEPQNTEAFF.

The J gene is TRBJ1-1, the V gene TRBV29-1, with a possible D match to TRBD1 (5 bases). The CDR3 covers 17 residues. Germline V CDR1 and CDR2: SQVTM, ANQGSEA. V dropped 0 bases and J dropped 1 base, with 18 bases sitting between them. Written as DNA, the CDR3 is TGCAGCGTTGAAGAATGGGGTGGGTGGGGACCGAACACTGAAGCTTTCTTT. Amino acids: CSVEEWGGWGPNTEAFF.